The 20 T cell receptor beta chains reported below all come from one sample, sequenced in a study of memory CD4+ T cells and cytomegalovirus serostatus. The sort gate was single viable CD3+CD4+CD8-CD45RO+ cells for memory CD4+ T cells. TCRdb's table, derived via immunoSEQ multiplex PCR, lists solely in-frame clones and lacks some. The sample includes about 56,000 clones, around 79% of them seen just once. The sample taken for sequencing was memory CD4+ T cells from blood. The receptors shown here come from an adult in good health and CMV-seropositive.

The chain joins TRBV7-9 to TRBJ2-1; 9 positions match TRBD2. V dropped 0 bases and J dropped 5; count of bases not matched to a gene: 2. Germline V gene sequence: CDR1 SEHNR, CDR2 FQNEAQ (reference sequence). The CDR3 runs to 15 residues. Here the CDR3 DNA reads TGTGCCAGCAGCTTAGCCCTAGCGGGAAACAATGAGCAGTTCTTC. Translated: CASSLALAGNNEQFF.

The chain couples TRBV11-3 to TRBJ2-1, with 10 bases identical to TRBD2. Germline V lookup: CDR1 SGHNT, CDR2 YENEEA. The length of the CDR3 is 16 residues. Trimming removed 1 base from V and 3 bases from J; junction bases left unmatched: 3. Here the CDR3 reads CASSLGASGSYNEQFF. The CDR3 coding sequence is TGTGCCAGCAGCTTAGGGGCTAGCGGGAGCTACAATGAGCAGTTCTTC.

The chain uses TRBV12-5 and TRBJ2-2; D might be TRBD1 (6 bases). The germline V gene encodes CDR1 LGHNT and CDR2 FRNRAP. Trimming stripped 1 base from V and 4 bases from J, with 10 bases between. The CDR3 runs 15 residues. CDR3: CASGLDTGFTGELFF. CDR3 DNA sequence: TGTGCTAGTGGTTTGGACACAGGGTTCACCGGGGAGCTGTTTTTT. Filled out from reference TRBV12-5 and TRBJ2-2, the complete variable domain reads DARVTQTPRHKVTEMGQEVTMRCQPILGHNTVFWYRQTMMQGLELLAYFRNRAPLDDSGMPKDRFSAEMPDATLATLKIQPSEPRDSAVYFCASGLDTGFTGELFFGEGSRLTVL.

In nucleotides, the CDR3 is TGTGCCAGCAGTACTAAGACTGGGTCGGATACGCAGTATTTT. It codes for CASSTKTGSDTQYF. The chain joins TRBV6-5 to TRBJ2-3; no reliable D call. V was clipped by 5 bases and J by 6 bases, with 15 bases between them. The CDR3 loop spans 14 amino acids. CDR1 MNHEY and CDR2 SVGAGI come from the germline V gene.

This clone turned up a few times. The gene calls are TRBV7-2 and TRBJ1-2, with a possible D match to TRBD1 (5 bases). Germline assignment: CDR1 SGHTA and CDR2 FQGNSA. V was shortened by 1 base and J by 1 base, with 16 bases between the two germline ends. The CDR3 covers 17 residues. The CDR3, as DNA: TGTGCCAGCAGCTTAGTCGGCGGGACTGATGATAACTATGGCTACACCTTC. Protein sequence: CASSLVGGTDDNYGYTF. Full variable domain (missing parts from reference TRBV7-2 and TRBJ1-2): GAGVSQSPSNKVTEKGKDVELRCDPISGHTALYWYRQSLGQGLEFLIYFQGNSAPDKSGLPSDRFSAERTGGSVSTLTIQRTQQEDSAVYLCASSLVGGTDDNYGYTFGSGTRLTVV.

This rearrangement joins TRBV18 to TRBJ1-1, with TRBD1 matching 8 bases. Per the germline V gene, CDR1 is KGHSH and CDR2 is LQKENI. The CDR3 runs to 15 residues. Germline trimming cut 3 bases from V and 3 bases from J; bases unmatched to any gene: 6. CDR3 sequence (DNA): TGTGCCAGCTCACCTGTCGGGACAGGATACACTGAAGCTTTCTTT. Protein sequence: CASSPVGTGYTEAFF.

The genes are TRBV27 and TRBJ2-6; the D is unclear. Germline CDR1 and CDR2: MNHEY and SMNVEV (reference sequence). The CDR3 is 17 residues long. V was trimmed by 4 bases and J by 0 bases, leaving 13 bases between them. For the CDR3, the DNA is TGTGCCAGCAGTTCATCGAGACCCAGCTCTGGGGCCAACGTCCTGACTTTC. This sequence encodes CASSSSRPSSGANVLTF.

The chain is built from TRBV6-1 and TRBJ1-2; D remains unclear. V shed 5 bases and J shed 4 bases, with 11 bases lying between them. The CDR3 has 13 amino acids. The germline CDR1 and CDR2 sequences are MNHNS and SASEGT. The CDR3 reads CASSMADGYGYTF. The CDR3 DNA follows: TGTGCCAGCAGTATGGCGGATGGCTATGGCTACACCTTC.

The V and J genes are TRBV7-2 and TRBJ2-1; a possible D gene is TRBD2 (6 bases). The CDR3 runs to 16 residues. V was clipped by 4 bases and J by 9 bases, with 22 bases between them. In germline, CDR1 is SGHTA, CDR2 FQGNSA. This CDR3 reads CASSSAGTGFVLEQFF. CDR3 bases: TGTGCCAGCAGCTCTGCCGGGACTGGGTTCGTTCTTGAGCAGTTCTTC.

This clone was counted once. The chain has TRBV29-1 and TRBJ2-6; D gene uncertain. CDR1 and CDR2 (germline): SQVTM, ANQGSEA. The CDR3 is made up of 13 amino acids. With 5 bases removed from V and 4 bases from J, the gap between germline ends came to 9 bases. CDR3 sequence (DNA): TGCAGCGTTACCCGCCCAGGGGCCAACGTCCTGACTTTC. This encodes CSVTRPGANVLTF.

J is TRBJ1-5 and V is TRBV5-6; D gene unclear. The germline V and J ends were trimmed by 4 bases and 2 bases, with 13 bases remaining between them. There are 15 residues in the CDR3. Looked up from germline, CDR1 is SGHDT and CDR2 is YYEEEE. The CDR3 sequence: CASSRTGWGNQPQHF. Written as DNA, the CDR3 is TGTGCCAGCAGCCGTACCGGTTGGGGCAATCAGCCCCAGCATTTT.

The chain uses TRBV20-1 and TRBJ1-2; D may be TRBD1 (5 bases). Per germline, CDR1 DFQATT and CDR2 SNEGSKA (reference sequence). CDR3 length equals 11 residues. V was clipped by 0 bases and J by 8 bases, with 7 bases between them. The CDR3 region is CSARDRGGYTF. Here the CDR3 DNA reads TGCAGTGCTAGAGATAGGGGAGGCTACACCTTC.

The gene calls are TRBV7-2 and TRBJ1-1; D unresolved. This CDR3 is built from 12 residues. Trimming shortened V by 4 bases and J by 9 bases, and 12 bases separated the two germline ends. CDR1 is SGHTA and CDR2 is FQGNSA in the germline V gene. DNA of the CDR3: TGTGCCAGCAGCTACGCGGAGACACAAGCTTTCTTT. Protein sequence: CASSYAETQAFF.

This chain uses TRBV18 with TRBJ1-5; 7 nucleotides line up with TRBD1. The CDR3 runs 15 residues. Germline V gene sequence: CDR1 KGHSH, CDR2 LQKENI. The V segment lost 1 base and the J segment 4 bases; nucleotides outside the gene matches: 4. CDR3 region: CASSPQGATNQPQHF. The CDR3 DNA reads as TGTGCCAGCTCACCACAGGGGGCAACTAATCAGCCCCAGCATTTT.

This rearrangement joins TRBV7-2 to TRBJ2-7; 8 bases align to TRBD2. V gave up 7 bases and J gave up 1 base; unmatched junction bases: 9. This CDR3 has 15 amino acids. Germline lookup yields CDR1 SGHTA and CDR2 FQGNSA. DNA of the CDR3: TGTGCCAGCATCCCCGACGGGGGGGGATCCTACGAGCAGTACTTC. It specifies CASIPDGGGSYEQYF.

The chain couples TRBV5-4 to TRBJ1-1, with D perhaps TRBD1 (6 bases). Germline V lookup: CDR1 SGHNT, CDR2 YYREEE (reference sequence). Trimming pared 2 bases from V and 3 bases from J, leaving 11 bases between. The CDR3 contains 14 residues. The CDR3 coding sequence is TGTGCCAGCAGCTTCGGGGGGCGCGACACTGAAGCTTTCTTT. Encoded protein: CASSFGGRDTEAFF. The whole variable domain, filled in from reference TRBV5-4 and TRBJ1-1, reads ETGVTQSPTHLIKTRGQQVTLRCSSQSGHNTVSWYQQALGQGPQFIFQYYREEENGRGNFPPRFSGLQFPNYSSELNVNALELDDSALYLCASSFGGRDTEAFFGQGTRLTVV.

Written as DNA, the CDR3 is TGTGCCAGCACCTCTCCCTCTAGCGGGAAAGAGACCCAGTACTTC. It specifies CASTSPSSGKETQYF. The rearrangement uses TRBV27 and TRBJ2-5; 9 bases align to TRBD2. The CDR3 is 15 amino acids. The V gene end was trimmed by 7 bases and the J gene end by 3 bases; junction bases not matched to a gene: 9. Germline CDR1 reads MNHEY; CDR2 reads SMNVEV (reference sequence).

The V and J genes are TRBV2 and TRBJ2-5, with D possibly matching TRBD1 (5 bases). The length of the CDR3 is 13 residues. V shed 6 bases and J shed 1 base, with 9 bases lying between them. Germline-derived CDR1 and CDR2 are SNHLY and FYNNEI. The chain's CDR3 is CASSRELQETQYF. The CDR3 region has the DNA TGTGCCAGCAGCAGGGAACTCCAAGAGACCCAGTACTTC.

The chain links TRBV6-5 to TRBJ2-3; D unclear. V was trimmed by 8 bases and J by 2 bases, leaving 5 bases between them. This CDR3 is 11 amino acids long. From germline, CDR1 is MNHEY and CDR2 SVGAGI. DNA for the CDR3: TGTGCCAGCGGGTACACAGATACGCAGTATTTT. This codes for CASGYTDTQYF.

This rearrangement joins TRBV2 to TRBJ1-2; unclear D gene. V was pared by 6 bases and J by 3 bases, with 8 bases between. Germline CDR1 reads SNHLY; CDR2 reads FYNNEI. This CDR3 region has 12 residues. The CDR3 region has the DNA TGTGCCAGCAGGGATGACTACTATGGCTACACCTTC. Its translation is CASRDDYYGYTF.